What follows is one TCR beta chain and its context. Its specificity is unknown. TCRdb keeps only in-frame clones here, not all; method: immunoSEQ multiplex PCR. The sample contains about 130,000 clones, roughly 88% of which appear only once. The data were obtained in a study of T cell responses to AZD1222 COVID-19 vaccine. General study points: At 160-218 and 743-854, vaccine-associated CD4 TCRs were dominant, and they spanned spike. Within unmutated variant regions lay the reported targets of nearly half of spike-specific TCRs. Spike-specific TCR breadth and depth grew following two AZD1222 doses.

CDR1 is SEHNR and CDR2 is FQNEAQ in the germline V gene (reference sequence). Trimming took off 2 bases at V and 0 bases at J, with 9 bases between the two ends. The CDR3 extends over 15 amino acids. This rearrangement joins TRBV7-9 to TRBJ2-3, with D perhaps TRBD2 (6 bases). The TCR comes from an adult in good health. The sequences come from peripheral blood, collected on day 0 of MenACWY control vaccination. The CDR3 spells CASSLSGLSTDTQYF. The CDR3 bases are TGTGCCAGCAGCTTAAGCGGGCTGAGCACAGATACGCAGTATTTT.